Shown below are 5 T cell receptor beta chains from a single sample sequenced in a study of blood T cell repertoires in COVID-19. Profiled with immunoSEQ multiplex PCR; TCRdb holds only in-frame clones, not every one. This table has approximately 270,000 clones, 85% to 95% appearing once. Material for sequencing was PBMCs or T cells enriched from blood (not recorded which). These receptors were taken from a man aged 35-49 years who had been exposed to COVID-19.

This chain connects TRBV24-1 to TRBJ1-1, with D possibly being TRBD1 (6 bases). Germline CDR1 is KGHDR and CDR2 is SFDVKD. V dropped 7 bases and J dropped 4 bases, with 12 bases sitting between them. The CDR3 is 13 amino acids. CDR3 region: CATRTGMGTEAFF. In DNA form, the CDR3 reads TGTGCCACCAGAACAGGGATGGGCACTGAAGCTTTCTTT.

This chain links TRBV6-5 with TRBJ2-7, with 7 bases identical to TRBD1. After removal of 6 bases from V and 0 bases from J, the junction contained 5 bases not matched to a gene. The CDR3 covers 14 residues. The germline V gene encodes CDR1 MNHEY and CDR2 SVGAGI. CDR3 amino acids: CASSTTGISYEQYF. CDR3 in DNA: TGTGCCAGCAGCACGACAGGGATCTCCTACGAGCAGTACTTC.

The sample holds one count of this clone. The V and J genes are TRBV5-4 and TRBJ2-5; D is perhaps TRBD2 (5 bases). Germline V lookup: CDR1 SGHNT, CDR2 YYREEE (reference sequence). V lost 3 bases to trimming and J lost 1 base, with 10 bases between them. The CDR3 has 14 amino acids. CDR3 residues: CASSSEALQETQYF. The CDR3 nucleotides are TGTGCCAGCAGCTCGGAGGCACTCCAAGAGACCCAGTACTTC.

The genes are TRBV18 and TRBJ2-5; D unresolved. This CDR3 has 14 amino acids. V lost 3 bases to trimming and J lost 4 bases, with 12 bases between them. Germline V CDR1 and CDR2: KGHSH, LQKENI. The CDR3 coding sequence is TGTGCCAGCTCACCCGGAGTAGCCAGAGAGACCCAGTACTTC. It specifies CASSPGVARETQYF.

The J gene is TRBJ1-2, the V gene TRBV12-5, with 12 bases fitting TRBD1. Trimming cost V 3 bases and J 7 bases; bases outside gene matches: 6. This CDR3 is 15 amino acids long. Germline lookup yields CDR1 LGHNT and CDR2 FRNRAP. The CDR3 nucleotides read TGTGCTAGTGGTTTCCCGGGACAGGGGGCTGGTGGCTACACCTTC. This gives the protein CASGFPGQGAGGYTF.